These 10 T cell receptor beta chains were all obtained from the same sample, sequenced in a study of T-cell reconstitution after alpha-beta-depleted transplantation in children listed by TCRdb under 2016. The library came from PCR. The instrument was an Illumina HiSeq 2500. To normalize quantification of the TCRbeta repertoire, the TCR libraries were built with molecular barcoding that relied on unique molecular identifiers. The public sequencing data were trimmed at Q25 with fastp and processed into clonotypes with MiXCR by TCRdb, which kept only in-frame beta chains. Each CDR3 protein appears once, grouped with its most common genes and DNA. The sample records about half a million distinct CDR3 sequences, approximately 12% of which are singletons. Of the sample, less than 6.5% is held by the ten largest clones. The material was PBMCs from the stem cell graft donor, obtained from the stem cell graft. The receptors here all came from a human donor who donated a stem cell graft to a child with combined immunodeficiency.

This clonotype showed up many times. The V call is TRBV29-1, the J call TRBJ2-7; D might be TRBD2 (6 bases). Trimming removed 2 bases from V and 6 bases from J, with 11 bases in between. The CDR3 loop spans 12 amino acids. Germline V lookup: CDR1 SQVTM, CDR2 ANQGSEA. This CDR3 reads CSVERGGTEQYF. The CDR3 DNA reads TGCAGCGTTGAAAGGGGCGGGACCGAGCAGTACTTC.

This clonotype was seen a few times. The chain uses TRBV7-8 and TRBJ2-1, with a weak D call TRBD2 (6 bases). Germline-derived CDR1 and CDR2 are SGHVS and FQNEAQ. The CDR3 is 14 residues long. V lost 3 bases to trimming and J lost 6 bases, with 12 bases between them. The CDR3 region is CASSFAGLVNEQFF. CDR3 nucleotides: TGTGCCAGCAGCTTTGCGGGACTGGTCAATGAGCAGTTCTTC.

This chain connects TRBV20-1 to TRBJ2-1, with 7 bases matching TRBD2. The J segment lost 0 bases and the V segment lost 3 bases, leaving 11 bases of the junction unmatched. The CDR3 is made up of 17 amino acids. The germline V gene encodes CDR1 DFQATT and CDR2 SNEGSKA (reference sequence). Here the CDR3 reads CSARPPGGPSSYNEQFF. CDR3 in DNA: TGCAGTGCTAGGCCCCCGGGGGGTCCATCCTCCTACAATGAGCAGTTCTTC.

The CDR3 here is CSARDRGYSNQPQHF. CDR3 nucleotide sequence: TGCAGTGCGAGGGACAGGGGGTATAGCAATCAGCCCCAGCATTTT. This chain joins TRBV20-1 and TRBJ1-5; 11 bases line up with TRBD1. This CDR3 comprises 15 residues. The V gene end was trimmed by 6 bases and the J gene end by 0 bases; junction bases not matched to a gene: 4. Germline V gives CDR1 DFQATT, CDR2 SNEGSKA (reference sequence).

This clonotype was seen more than once but under ten times. The V call is TRBV10-3, the J call TRBJ1-4, with TRBD1 identical over 7 bases. V shed 4 bases, J shed 4 bases, and the junction held 12 bases outside the gene matches. The CDR3 extends over 17 amino acids. The germline V gene has CDR1 ENHRY and CDR2 SYGVKD. The CDR3: CAISVGATGTVNEKLFF. The CDR3 DNA is TGTGCCATCAGTGTGGGGGCAACCGGGACAGTTAATGAAAAACTGTTTTTT.

This clonotype was found a few times. The rearrangement joins TRBV10-2 to TRBJ2-3; possible D gene TRBD2, 7 bases. From germline, CDR1 is WSHSY and CDR2 SAAADI. The CDR3 covers 12 residues. V lost 8 bases and J 5 bases, leaving 11 bases between the germline ends. CDR3 DNA: TGCGCCAGCGGGCGGGGGCAAGATACGCAGTATTTT. Its protein is CASGRGQDTQYF.

This clonotype appeared many times. The rearrangement links TRBV5-6 to TRBJ1-1; TRBD1 is a possible D gene (6 bases). V was pared by 6 bases and J by 1 base, with 16 bases between. Germline lookup yields CDR1 SGHDT and CDR2 YYEEEE. CDR3 length equals 15 residues. CDR3 nucleotide sequence: TGTGCCAGCACCTTATTCAGGGGCCCGAACACTGAAGCTTTCTTT. Protein sequence: CASTLFRGPNTEAFF.

Only a few counts were recorded for this clonotype. The chain combines TRBV15 with TRBJ2-3; possible D gene TRBD1, 6 bases. Germline CDR1 is LNHNV and CDR2 is YYDKDF (reference sequence). The CDR3 totals 16 residues. The germline V and J ends were trimmed by 0 bases and 4 bases, with 14 bases remaining between them. CDR3 DNA: TGTGCCACCAGCAGAGATCTCAGGGGCCATTCAGATACGCAGTATTTT. This translates into CATSRDLRGHSDTQYF.

This clonotype was detected only a few times. This chain uses TRBV5-1 with TRBJ2-5, with 7 bases identical to TRBD2. The CDR3 covers 16 residues. After removal of 0 bases from V and 2 bases from J, the junction contained 7 bases not matched to a gene. Germline V gene lookup returns CDR1 SGHRS and CDR2 YFSETQ. In nucleotides, the CDR3 is TGCGCCAGCAGCTTGGCCGGGGCTAGCGGACAAGAGACCCAGTACTTC. This sequence encodes CASSLAGASGQETQYF.

The chain employs TRBV2 and TRBJ2-1; possibly TRBD2 for D (6 bases). The germline V gene encodes CDR1 SNHLY and CDR2 FYNNEI. V was trimmed by 3 bases and J by 11 bases, leaving 17 bases between them. The CDR3 has 14 residues. The CDR3 spells CASSEGGPYAQQFF. Written as DNA, the CDR3 is TGTGCCAGCAGTGAGGGGGGACCTTACGCGCAGCAGTTCTTC.